This T cell receptor (beta chain) comes out of a study of shared clonotypes between healthy human individuals. Study-level points and caveats: Clonotype sharing across a few donors was observed for about 5.5% of naive CD4 clonotypes. The four-donor shared clonotypes exceeded non-shared clonotypes in generation probability, with non-shared ones scoring lower.

Libraries were prepared by immunoSEQ multiplex PCR; TCRdb keeps only in-frame clonotypes and omits some of them. The data hold more than 2 million clones, with roughly 94% observed a single time. This clone showed up just a few times. The antigen is not known. The sample has other DNA sequences that encode this CDR3 too. Naive CD8 cells lacked CD45RO and underwent positive selection for CCR7, leaving out terminally differentiated effector memory CD45RA+ cells. The sample taken for sequencing was naive CD8+ T cells sorted from blood. This clonotype was sampled from a man in his late teens or twenties in good health.

The chain's CDR3 is CASSSDGYEQYF. The CDR3 coding sequence is TGTGCCAGCAGCTCCGACGGTTACGAGCAGTACTTC. The rearrangement joins TRBV7-9 to TRBJ2-7; no clear D gene. This CDR3 has 12 residues. The V end lost 4 bases, the J end lost 4 bases, and 8 bases lay between the germline ends. CDR1 and CDR2 from the germline V gene are SEHNR and FQNEAQ (reference sequence).